These 9 T cell receptor beta chains originate from one sample sequenced in a study of cytomegalovirus exposure and HLA in healthy donors. PCR used 60 Vbeta primers and 13 Jbeta primers. The repertoire was sequenced with immunoSEQ multiplex PCR; TCRdb's copy has only in-frame clones and lacks some. The sample lists tens of thousands of clones, just under 75% occurring once. The specimen was PBMCs. The receptor source for this set is a man aged 25-40 years in good health and CMV-seropositive.

This clone occurred a few times. This chain uses TRBV4-3 with TRBJ1-5, with 8 nucleotides matching TRBD1. This CDR3 has 16 amino acids. CDR1 is LGHNA and CDR2 is YSLEER in the germline V gene. The J segment lost 6 bases and the V segment lost 0 bases, leaving 7 bases of the junction unmatched. This CDR3 reads CASSQDQTTGVQPQHF. The CDR3 nucleotides read TGCGCCAGCAGCCAAGACCAAACGACAGGGGTTCAGCCCCAGCATTTT.

This chain joins TRBV5-4 and TRBJ2-7; TRBD2 matches at 10 bases. CDR3 size: 15 residues. Looked up from germline, CDR1 is SGHNT and CDR2 is YYREEE (reference sequence). V lost 4 bases to trimming and J lost 7 bases; unmatched junction nucleotides: 11. This CDR3 is CASSPEGLAMGEQYF. As DNA, the CDR3 is TGTGCCAGCAGCCCCGAGGGACTAGCGATGGGGGAGCAGTACTTC.

In its sample, this clone was seen a few times. V gene TRBV5-1 combines with J gene TRBJ2-3; D gene ambiguous. Trimming left V 4 bases short and J 1 base short, with 7 bases between. The V gene's germline CDR1 is SGHRS and CDR2 YFSETQ. The CDR3 runs 13 residues. Here the CDR3 reads CASSPTGTDTQYF. The CDR3 DNA follows: TGCGCCAGCAGCCCTACAGGCACAGATACGCAGTATTTT.

The gene calls are TRBV11-2 and TRBJ2-3; 13 nucleotides agree with TRBD2. The V segment lost 2 bases and the J segment 1 base; nucleotides outside the gene matches: 6. The CDR3 extends over 18 amino acids. Germline V gene sequence: CDR1 SGHAT, CDR2 FQNNGV. CDR3 in DNA: TGTGCCAGCAGCTTATCCAGGACTAGCGGGGGTGGCACAGATACGCAGTATTTT. Its protein product is CASSLSRTSGGGTDTQYF.

This chain links TRBV19 with TRBJ2-1; a weak D match, TRBD2 (6 bases). The CDR3 runs 15 residues. V gave up 3 bases and J gave up 7 bases, with 16 bases separating them. Germline CDR1 reads LNHDA; CDR2 reads SQIVND (reference sequence). The CDR3 region is CASSIHGGSVNEQFF. The CDR3 bases are TGTGCCAGTAGTATTCACGGGGGATCGGTAAATGAGCAGTTCTTC.

This clone was seen once. The rearrangement links TRBV7-9 to TRBJ1-2; tentatively, D is TRBD1 (5 bases). There are 16 residues in the CDR3. Trimming left V 3 bases short and J 1 base short, with 15 bases between. Per the germline V gene, CDR1 is SEHNR and CDR2 is FQNEAQ (reference sequence). As DNA, the CDR3 is TGTGCCAGCAGCTTTGGGGGGGTTCGAGTTAACTATGGCTACACCTTC. Encoded protein: CASSFGGVRVNYGYTF.

This clone has a handful of counts. The chain uses TRBV6-4 and TRBJ1-1, with D hard to call. V was pared by 4 bases and J by 1 base, with 7 bases between. Germline-derived CDR1 and CDR2 are MRHNA and SNTAGT. This CDR3 region has 13 residues. Here the CDR3 reads CASSARGNTEAFF. The DNA of the CDR3 is TGTGCCAGCAGTGCCCGGGGGAACACTGAAGCTTTCTTT.

This sequence joins TRBV27 and TRBJ1-2; D perhaps matches TRBD1 (6 bases). V gave up 6 bases and J gave up 8 bases, with 22 bases separating them. The germline V gene encodes CDR1 MNHEY and CDR2 SMNVEV (reference sequence). CDR3 length equals 15 residues. This chain's CDR3 is CASSSTQQGSLGYTF. CDR3 DNA sequence: TGTGCCAGCAGCTCCACCCAACAGGGCTCCTTAGGCTACACCTTC.

The genes are TRBV4-3 and TRBJ1-2, with a tentative D call TRBD1 (6 bases). The CDR3 has 17 residues. Trimming removed 4 bases at V and 4 bases at J, with 22 bases between. Germline CDR1 LGHNA, CDR2 YSLEER. CDR3 DNA sequence: TGCGCCAGCAGCCTTAATGTACCCGGGGGGCACGGCTATGGCTACACCTTC. Residues: CASSLNVPGGHGYGYTF.